This is a list of T cell receptor beta chains from one sample in a study of early T cells in non-severe SARS-CoV-2 infection. TCRdb processed the 5' RACE reads anew with MiXCR; each CDR3 protein has one entry. The sample carries 34,000 or so distinct CDR3 sequences, roughly 9.2% recorded once. The sample comprised whole blood. The origin of the receptors is an adult who was a healthcare worker with PCR-confirmed SARS-CoV-2 infection or an uninfected control (not recorded which). CDR3s leave out the opening cysteine and the closing phenylalanine or tryptophan. A D gene is named only where the DNA matches it firmly.

d_call,cdr3_length,v_call,cdr3_aa
-,12,TRBV10-3,AIKGTDPSYEQY
-,10,TRBV27,ASSFGGQPQH
TRBD1,11,TRBV9,ASSVGDSGPLH
-,9,TRBV6-2/TRBV6-3,ASSPPPTQY
TRBD1,15,TRBV6-1,ASILGQAYIMNTEAF
-,12,TRBV29-1,SVRRAAEGSPLH
-,13,TRBV12-3/TRBV12-4,ASSFGGATNEKLF
TRBD2,14,TRBV13,ASSTSGGTYQETQY
-,13,TRBV6-2/TRBV6-3,ASSYSRGFQETQY
-,16,TRBV13,ASSLAPTGSSYNSPLH
-,12,TRBV7-9,ASSIRYNTDTQY
TRBD1,14,TRBV6-4,ASSDSPTGGQETQY
-,12,TRBV20-1,SATGRRGQETQY
-,9,TRBV5-4,ASSLGGALH
TRBD1,13,TRBV14,ASSQDGGQRRSPY
-,9,TRBV7-8,ASSPFGELF
-,11,TRBV7-2,ASTVQTNYGYT
-,12,TRBV18,ASSPRPANQPQH
-,13,TRBV7-9,ASSLDGGWGTEAF
-,10,TRBV11-2,ASTESLTEAF
-,14,TRBV7-9,ASSLEQGLAGQPQH
-,12,TRBV7-2,ASSLGITGNTIY
TRBD1,12,TRBV6-2/TRBV6-3,ASSSTGGKTEAF
-,11,TRBV12-3/TRBV12-4,ASSLEGAGTQY
TRBD1,16,TRBV20-1,SPWGHRGRKALSYEQY
TRBD1,12,TRBV6-5,ASKAGTVRSPLH
TRBD2,13,TRBV9,ASSVAGETYNEQF
-,13,TRBV10-3,ATTHSQGDAYEQY
TRBD1,13,TRBV6-2/TRBV6-3,ASSRTGGDSATQY
-,14,TRBV7-2,ASSQGGGNVANEQF
TRBD2,14,TRBV4-2,ASSPGTSGGQETQY
TRBD2,16,TRBV4-3,ASSQTSGGVSGANVLT
-,9,TRBV2,ASGLSSEQY
-,12,TRBV11-2,ASSLYGSTDTQY
-,12,TRBV7-2,ASSSSTDFYGYT
-,12,TRBV7-2,ASSPRVATGELF
-,12,TRBV18,ASSLMREAEGYT
TRBD2,15,TRBV14,ASSRTPGRGKAGELF
-,10,TRBV12-5,ASGFQGETQY
-,15,TRBV27,ASSKLAGRLNTGELF
-,13,TRBV7-9,ASSLARNLGTEAF
-,12,TRBV9,ASSVEYRGGEQY
-,13,TRBV18,ASSREGRGHSPLH